A single sample gave rise to the 5 T cell receptor beta chains below, sequenced in a study of vaccination and CD4 T cells after COVID-19. The antigens of these receptors remain unknown. Treatment here: roughly 11-day PBMC culture with coronavirus spike peptide pools or control peptides (ViraFEST assay). The Oncomine TCR Beta short-read assay sequenced DNA from cultured CD4+ T cells. TCRdb called the PCR reads again in MiXCR, with one record for every CDR3 protein. The sample lists some 14,000 distinct CDR3 sequences; 29% were seen once. The sequencing used CD4+ T cells from blood, cultured in vitro, collected before SARS-CoV-2 vaccination. The receptors shown here come from a human donor who received a COVID-19 vaccine.

This clonotype was seen only a few times. The chain combines TRBV6-5 with TRBJ1-2; a weak D match, TRBD1 (5 bases). The CDR3 runs to 16 residues. The V gene's germline CDR1 is MNHEY and CDR2 SVGAGI. Between the trimmed V and J ends, which lost 2 bases and 4 bases, there was a span of 17 bases. DNA for the CDR3: TGTGCCAGCAGTTACGGGCGCCAGGGTTCTGTCTATGGCTACACCTTC. It encodes CASSYGRQGSVYGYTF.

V gene TRBV5-1 combines with J gene TRBJ2-1, with 8 bases lining up with TRBD1. V shed 0 bases and J 3 bases; nucleotides not matched to a gene: 11. In germline, CDR1 is SGHRS, CDR2 YFSETQ. CDR3 length equals 18 residues. CDR3 DNA sequence: TGCGCCAGCAGCTTGGCCAAATTAGGACAGGGAGTCTACAATGAGCAGTTCTTC. Translating it yields CASSLAKLGQGVYNEQFF.

Here the CDR3 reads CASAGTAGGKTQYF. CDR3 coding DNA: TGTGCCAGCGCCGGGACAGCTGGTGGGAAGACCCAGTACTTC. This chain joins TRBV18 and TRBJ2-5; 7 bases agree with TRBD1. After removal of 8 bases from V and 6 bases from J, the junction contained 12 bases not matched to a gene. CDR1 and CDR2 (germline): KGHSH, LQKENI. This CDR3 has 14 amino acids.

This chain connects TRBV24-1 to TRBJ2-7; D may be TRBD2 (6 bases). Germline CDR1 is KGHDR and CDR2 is SFDVKD. Trimming stripped 5 bases from V and 7 bases from J, with 11 bases between. This CDR3 is 12 amino acids long. The DNA of the CDR3 is TGTGCCACCAGTGGCGGGGTGGGGGAGCAGTACTTC. The encoded protein is CATSGGVGEQYF.

The V call is TRBV5-3, the J call TRBJ1-2; 10 nucleotides align to TRBD1. TRBV5-3 is an ORF; its function is uncertain. The CDR3 is 15 amino acids. J lost 2 bases, V lost 4 bases, and 5 bases had no gene match. CDR3 protein: CARSAGQGSNYGYTF. The CDR3 DNA reads TGTGCCAGAAGCGCGGGACAGGGGTCGAACTATGGCTACACCTTC.